Shown below are 27 T cell receptor beta chains from a single sample sequenced in a study of T cells in Graves' hyperthyroidism and ophthalmopathy. Regions amplified from RNA transcripts were the TCR beta CDR3 regions. In the first-round RT-PCR of the TCR CDR3, the HTBI primer set was used. TCRdb redid the calling of the multiplex PCR reads with MiXCR, one entry per CDR3 protein. Among a few hundred thousand distinct CDR3 sequences, 15% were seen once, and the ten largest hold over 25%. The source material was blood. These receptors were obtained from a woman aged 25 to 39 with Graves' hyperthyroidism.

The gene calls are TRBV7-2 and TRBJ2-5; D is uncertain. The ends were cut back, 0 bases at V and 3 bases at J, with 8 bases in the middle. From germline, CDR1 is SGHTA and CDR2 FQGNSA. This CDR3 spans 14 amino acids. CDR3 amino acids: CASSLARQKETQYF. The CDR3 region has the DNA TGTGCCAGCAGCTTAGCTCGACAAAAAGAGACCCAGTACTTC.

At least ten counts were recorded for this clonotype. This chain uses TRBV20-1 with TRBJ2-5; D gene unclear. V dropped 2 bases and J dropped 5 bases, with 21 bases sitting between them. The CDR3 extends over 16 amino acids. Germline CDR1 is DFQATT and CDR2 is SNEGSKA (reference sequence). The DNA of the CDR3 is TGCAGTGCTAGAACCTCCTCAGGCGGACGTGGGGAGACCCAGTACTTC. The encoded protein is CSARTSSGGRGETQYF.

This clonotype has a handful of counts. CDR3 in DNA: TGTGCCAGCAGCCCGACTTTCGGCGGGAGGCTGTACAATGAGCAGTTCTTC. As protein: CASSPTFGGRLYNEQFF. The rearrangement uses TRBV5-6 and TRBJ2-1; the match to TRBD2 covers 8 bases. The CDR3 spans 17 residues. CDR1 and CDR2 from the germline V gene are SGHDT and YYEEEE. V dropped 4 bases and J dropped 4; count of bases not matched to a gene: 13.

This clonotype has a count of ten or more. The chain uses TRBV30 and TRBJ2-7; D gene ambiguous. CDR1 is GTSNPN, CDR2 SVGIG, per germline (reference sequence). The CDR3 extends over 13 amino acids. Between the trimmed V and J ends, which lost 2 bases and 0 bases, there was a span of 8 bases. CDR3 in amino acids: CAWSSGTSYEQYF. The DNA for the CDR3 is TGTGCCTGGAGTTCTGGTACCTCCTACGAGCAGTACTTC.

This sequence joins TRBV29-1 and TRBJ2-7; D unresolved. The CDR3 runs to 12 residues. Germline values: CDR1 SQVTM, CDR2 ANQGSEA. Trimming shortened V by 6 bases and J by 2 bases, and 11 bases separated the two germline ends. The CDR3 nucleotides are TGCAGCGTGGGGTCTGCAGCCTACGAGCAGTACTTC. Amino acid sequence: CSVGSAAYEQYF.

This chain uses TRBV4-1 with TRBJ2-5, with TRBD2 matching over 9 bases. This CDR3 spans 16 amino acids. V gave up 6 bases and J gave up 2 bases; unmatched junction bases: 10. Germline lookup yields CDR1 MGHRA and CDR2 YSYEKL. CDR3 DNA: TGCGCCAGCAGGGCGGCGGGAGGGCGTGAGCAAGAGACCCAGTACTTC. It codes for CASRAAGGREQETQYF.

This sequence joins TRBV18 and TRBJ2-3; TRBD2 matches at 8 bases. The V gene's germline CDR1 is KGHSH and CDR2 LQKENI. Germline trimming cut 3 bases from V and 0 bases from J; bases unmatched to any gene: 5. There are 16 residues in the CDR3. The CDR3 DNA follows: TGTGCCAGCTCACCCTCTAGCGGGCCTAGCACAGATACGCAGTATTTT. Its protein product is CASSPSSGPSTDTQYF.

This clonotype was seen a handful of times. This chain links TRBV7-6 with TRBJ2-2; maybe TRBD2 (5 bases). The germline V and J ends were trimmed by 4 bases and 6 bases, with 6 bases remaining between them. Per germline, CDR1 SGHVS and CDR2 FNYEAQ. CDR3 size: 12 residues. Written as DNA, the CDR3 is TGTGCCAGCAGCTCGGGGTCCGGGGAGCTGTTTTTT. Its protein product is CASSSGSGELFF.

In this sample, this clonotype turned up many times. The rearrangement links TRBV28 to TRBJ2-7; D is uncertain. CDR1 is MDHEN, CDR2 SYDVKM, per germline. This CDR3 has 17 residues. V lost 3 bases and J lost 0, with 18 bases in between. The CDR3 coding sequence is TGTGCCAGCAGTTTCTCTAAACCGATTGTTTCCTCCTACGAGCAGTACTTC. The encoded protein is CASSFSKPIVSSYEQYF.

This clonotype turned up a few times. One end of the junction does not line up with germline, which may come from a read error. J is TRBJ2-1 and V is TRBV2, with TRBD1 identical over 7 bases. The CDR3 has 14 residues. From germline, CDR1 is SNHLY and CDR2 FYNNEI. CDR3: CASSPPDRVAERFF. CDR3 coding DNA: TGTGCCAGCAGCCCCCCAGACAGGGTAGCTGAGCGGTTCTTC.

Many counts were recorded for this clonotype. The V and J genes are TRBV2 and TRBJ1-6, with D possibly being TRBD1 (6 bases). The CDR3 has 16 amino acids. Germline V gene data show CDR1 as SNHLY and CDR2 as FYNNEI. V lost 6 bases, J lost 0 bases, and 12 bases lay in between. The CDR3: CASRQGRRSYNSPLHF. CDR3 nucleotide sequence: TGTGCCAGCAGGCAGGGGCGACGCTCCTATAATTCACCCCTCCACTTT.

This clonotype was detected a few times. V is TRBV29-1 and J is TRBJ2-7; tentative D call: TRBD1 (6 bases). With 0 bases removed from V and 0 bases from J, the gap between germline ends came to 9 bases. The CDR3 extends over 14 amino acids. The V gene's germline CDR1 is SQVTM and CDR2 ANQGSEA. This CDR3 reads CSVEEGGISYEQYF. The CDR3 DNA sequence: TGCAGCGTTGAAGAAGGGGGTATCTCCTACGAGCAGTACTTC.

This clonotype was observed many times. The chain uses TRBV20-1 and TRBJ2-7; D ambiguous. Germline V gene data show CDR1 as DFQATT and CDR2 as SNEGSKA (reference sequence). V lost 6 bases and J lost 3, with 12 bases in between. The CDR3 contains 12 residues. The CDR3 spells CSALGPDYEQYF. The CDR3 DNA follows: TGCAGTGCCCTAGGCCCCGACTACGAGCAGTACTTC.

This clonotype was detected ten times or more. This chain joins TRBV28 and TRBJ2-4; 10 bases fit TRBD2. Germline CDR1 MDHEN, CDR2 SYDVKM. Trimming at V came to 5 bases and at J to 3 bases, leaving 13 bases not matched to a gene. The CDR3 extends over 18 amino acids. The CDR3 here is CASSRTGLAGVVKNIQYF. CDR3 bases: TGTGCCAGCAGTCGAACGGGCCTAGCGGGAGTCGTCAAAAACATTCAGTACTTC. Full variable domain (rest looked up from reference TRBV28 and TRBJ2-4): DVKVTQSSRYLVKRTGEKVFLECVQDMDHENMFWYRQDPGLGLRLIYFSYDVKMKEKGDIPEGYSVSREKKERFSLILESASTNQTSMYLCASSRTGLAGVVKNIQYFGAGTRLSVL.

This chain uses TRBV27 with TRBJ1-6; TRBD1 agrees at 7 bases. There are 14 residues in the CDR3. V was pared by 8 bases and J by 5 bases, with 6 bases of the junction left unmatched. Germline V gene lookup returns CDR1 MNHEY and CDR2 SMNVEV (reference sequence). The CDR3 bases are TGTGCCAGCGGGCCGGGACAGCATAATTCACCCCTCCACTTT. Its translation: CASGPGQHNSPLHF.

This clonotype was counted ten times or more. The J gene is TRBJ2-7, the V gene TRBV24-1, with D hard to call. Germline-derived CDR1 and CDR2 are KGHDR and SFDVKD. Trimming shortened V by 3 bases and J by 0 bases, and 11 bases separated the two germline ends. CDR3 length: 15 residues. CDR3 amino acids: CATSDMATSSYEQYF. Here the CDR3 DNA reads TGTGCCACCAGTGATATGGCCACCAGCTCCTACGAGCAGTACTTC.

This sequence joins TRBV11-2 and TRBJ2-4; tentative D call: TRBD1 (5 bases). The CDR3 totals 16 residues. CDR1 and CDR2 from the germline V gene are SGHAT and FQNNGV. V gave up 1 base and J gave up 2 bases, with 12 bases separating them. The CDR3 nucleotides read TGTGCCAGCAGCTTAGTCGGGCAGGGTCCCAAAAACATTCAGTACTTC. It translates to CASSLVGQGPKNIQYF.

A few counts support this clonotype. The chain employs TRBV30 and TRBJ2-7, with TRBD2 identical over 7 bases. CDR1 and CDR2 (germline): GTSNPN, SVGIG (reference sequence). The V and J ends lost 1 base and 0 bases, in that order; junction bases with no gene match: 9. The CDR3 is 16 amino acids. Here the CDR3 reads CAWSALWRESSYEQYF. CDR3 bases: TGTGCCTGGAGTGCCCTCTGGCGGGAGAGCTCCTACGAGCAGTACTTC. The variable domain in full, with the rest retrieved from reference TRBV30 and TRBJ2-7, is SQTIHQWPATLVQPVGSPLSLECTVEGTSNPNLYWYRQAAGRGLQLLFYSVGIGQISSEVPQNLSASRPQDRQFILSSKKLLLSDSGFYLCAWSALWRESSYEQYFGPGTRLTVT.

The table lists this clonotype with many counts. The chain is built from TRBV18 and TRBJ2-1; 9 bases agree with TRBD1. The CDR3 totals 16 residues. Unmatched junction bases numbered 5, after V lost 0 bases and J lost 5 bases. Germline assignment: CDR1 KGHSH and CDR2 LQKENI. The CDR3 coding sequence is TGTGCCAGCTCACCACCGGGACAGGGTCGGGACAATGAGCAGTTCTTC. Its protein product is CASSPPGQGRDNEQFF.

This clonotype was observed at least ten times. V usage is TRBV7-9 and J usage is TRBJ2-1; D remains unclear. The germline gives CDR1 SEHNR, CDR2 FQNEAQ (reference sequence). The germline V and J ends were trimmed by 5 bases and 8 bases, with 13 bases remaining between them. The CDR3 extends over 13 amino acids. The CDR3 is CASSAQEVDEQFF. The CDR3 nucleotides read TGTGCCAGCAGCGCCCAGGAAGTCGATGAGCAGTTCTTC. The full variable domain, completed using reference TRBV7-9 and TRBJ2-1, is DTGVSQNPRHKITKRGQNVTFRCDPISEHNRLYWYRQTLGQGPEFLTYFQNEAQLEKSRLLSDRFSAERPKGSFSTLEIQRTEQGDSAMYLCASSAQEVDEQFFGPGTRLTVL.

There are many counts of this clonotype. This chain uses TRBV20-1 with TRBJ2-5; TRBD2 matches at 11 bases. In germline, CDR1 is DFQATT, CDR2 SNEGSKA (reference sequence). The trim removed 6 bases at V and 0 bases at J, leaving 6 bases unmatched. CDR3 length: 15 residues. CDR3 sequence: CSAIATSGDQETQYF. In DNA form, the CDR3 reads TGCAGTGCAATAGCGACTAGCGGGGACCAAGAGACCCAGTACTTC.

This clonotype has ten or more counts. The chain recombines TRBV20-1 with TRBJ2-1, with TRBD2 as a possible D gene (5 bases). This CDR3 spans 12 amino acids. In germline, CDR1 is DFQATT, CDR2 SNEGSKA (reference sequence). Trimming took off 3 bases at V and 2 bases at J, with 5 bases between the two ends. CDR3 sequence (DNA): TGCAGTGCTAGCGGGACCTACAATGAGCAGTTCTTC. Its translation is CSASGTYNEQFF.

This clonotype was counted many times. The rearrangement links TRBV10-3 to TRBJ2-1; 8 positions agree with TRBD2. The V segment lost 4 bases and the J segment 8 bases; nucleotides outside the gene matches: 7. This CDR3 spans 14 amino acids. Germline CDR1 is ENHRY and CDR2 is SYGVKD. CDR3 in amino acids: CAISAIAGSDEQFF. CDR3 nucleotide sequence: TGTGCCATCAGTGCCATAGCGGGATCCGATGAGCAGTTCTTC.

This clonotype appeared many times. This sequence joins TRBV3-1 and TRBJ2-1; TRBD1 agrees at 9 bases. The CDR3 is made up of 15 amino acids. J gave up 8 bases and V 4 bases, and 9 bases lay outside the gene matches. Germline V gene sequence: CDR1 LGHDT, CDR2 YNNKEL (reference sequence). CDR3 loop: CASSLSGTGRHEQFF. The CDR3 DNA reads as TGTGCCAGCAGCCTGTCCGGGACAGGGAGGCATGAGCAGTTCTTC.

This clonotype was picked up many times. The chain uses TRBV7-3 and TRBJ2-1; 11 bases are shared with TRBD2. The ends lost 1 base at V and 5 bases at J; junction bases unmatched: 4. Looked up from germline, CDR1 is SGHTA and CDR2 is FQGTGA. CDR3 length: 16 residues. The CDR3 DNA is TGTGCCAGCAGCTTAATCAGGACTAGCGGGCACAATGAGCAGTTCTTC. This sequence encodes CASSLIRTSGHNEQFF.

V usage is TRBV20-1 and J usage is TRBJ1-5; no clear D. Trimming stripped 0 bases from V and 4 bases from J, with 10 bases between. CDR1 and CDR2 (germline): DFQATT, SNEGSKA (reference sequence). This CDR3 has 14 residues. The CDR3 region has the DNA TGCAGTGCTAGAGATAGCACAGCAAATCAGCCCCAGCATTTT. Its translation: CSARDSTANQPQHF.

This clonotype was seen many times. The J gene is TRBJ2-5, the V gene TRBV20-1; TRBD2 agrees at 7 bases. Germline V gene data show CDR1 as DFQATT and CDR2 as SNEGSKA (reference sequence). The CDR3 has 17 residues. After removal of 0 bases from V and 5 bases from J, the junction contained 15 bases not matched to a gene. The CDR3 loop reads CSARDRWTRRSFETQYF. The CDR3 nucleotides are TGCAGTGCTAGAGACCGGTGGACTAGACGATCGTTCGAGACCCAGTACTTC.